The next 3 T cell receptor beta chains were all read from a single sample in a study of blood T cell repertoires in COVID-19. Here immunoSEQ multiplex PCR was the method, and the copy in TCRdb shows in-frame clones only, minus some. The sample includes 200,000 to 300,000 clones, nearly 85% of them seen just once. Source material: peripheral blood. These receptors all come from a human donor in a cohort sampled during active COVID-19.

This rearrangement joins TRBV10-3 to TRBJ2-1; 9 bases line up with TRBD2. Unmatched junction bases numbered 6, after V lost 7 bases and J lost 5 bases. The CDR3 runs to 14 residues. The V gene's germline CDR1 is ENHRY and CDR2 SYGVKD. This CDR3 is CAITGAGGHNEQFF. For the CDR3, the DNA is TGTGCCATCACGGGGGCGGGAGGGCACAATGAGCAGTTCTTC.

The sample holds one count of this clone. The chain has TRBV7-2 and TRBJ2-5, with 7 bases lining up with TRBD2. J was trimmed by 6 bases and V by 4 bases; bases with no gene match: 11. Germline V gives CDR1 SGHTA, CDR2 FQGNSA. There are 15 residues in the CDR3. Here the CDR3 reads CASSSPAGAGQTQYF. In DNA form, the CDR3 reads TGTGCCAGCAGCTCCCCGGCGGGAGCGGGGCAGACCCAGTACTTC. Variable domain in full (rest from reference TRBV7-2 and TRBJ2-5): GAGVSQSPSNKVTEKGKDVELRCDPISGHTALYWYRQSLGQGLEFLIYFQGNSAPDKSGLPSDRFSAERTGGSVSTLTIQRTQQEDSAVYLCASSSPAGAGQTQYFGPGTRLLVL.

CDR3 loop: CASSVEVEETQYF. For the CDR3, the DNA is TGTGCCAGCAGCGTAGAGGTGGAGGAGACCCAGTACTTC. V usage is TRBV9 and J usage is TRBJ2-5; no reliable D call. The CDR3 runs to 13 residues. CDR1 is SGDLS and CDR2 is YYNGEE in the germline V gene. Trimming stripped 0 bases from V and 5 bases from J, with 8 bases between.